This TCR beta chain was recorded in a study of blood T cell repertoires in COVID-19. Germline lookup yields CDR1 MNHEY and CDR2 SVGEGT. With 5 bases clipped from V and 1 base from J, the junction kept 9 bases outside the gene matches. The CDR3 contains 17 residues. Original analysis: Estimation of nucleated cell counts relied on the amplification of reference gene primers. Only in-frame clones appear in the TCRdb table, and some are missing; sequencing was by immunoSEQ multiplex PCR. V and J calls and clone size are as listed in that table; D and trimming were resolved from the DNA. The sample records 110,000 to 150,000 clones, over 70% being singletons.

The chain recombines TRBV6-2 or TRBV6-3 with TRBJ2-4, with 9 nucleotides matching TRBD2. The sequence was obtained from a woman aged 55-70 years with acute or convalescent COVID-19. Material: peripheral blood. In DNA, the CDR3 is TGTGCCAGCAGTCCCAGAGTGGCGGGGGGGGCCAAAAACATTCAGTACTTC. It translates to CASSPRVAGGAKNIQYF.